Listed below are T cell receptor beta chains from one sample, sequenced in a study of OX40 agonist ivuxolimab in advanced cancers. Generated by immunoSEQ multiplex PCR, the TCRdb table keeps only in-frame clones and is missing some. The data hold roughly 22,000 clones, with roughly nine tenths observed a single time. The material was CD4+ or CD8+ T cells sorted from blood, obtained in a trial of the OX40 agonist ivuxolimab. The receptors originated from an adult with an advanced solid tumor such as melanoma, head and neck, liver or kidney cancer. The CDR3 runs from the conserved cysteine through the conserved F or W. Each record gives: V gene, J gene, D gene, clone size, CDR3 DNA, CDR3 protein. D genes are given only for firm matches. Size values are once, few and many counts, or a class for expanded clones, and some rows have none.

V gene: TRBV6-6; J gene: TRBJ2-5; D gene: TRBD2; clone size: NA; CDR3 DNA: TGTGCCAGCAGTTGGACTAGCATAGAGACCCAGTACTTC; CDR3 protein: CASSWTSIETQYF
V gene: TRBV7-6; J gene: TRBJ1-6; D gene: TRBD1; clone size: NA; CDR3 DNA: TGTGCCAGCAGCTTAAGGGGGCTAAGATCACCCCTCCACTTT; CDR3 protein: CASSLRGLRSPLHF
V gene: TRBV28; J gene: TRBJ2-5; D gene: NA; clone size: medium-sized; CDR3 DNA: TGTGCCAGCAGTTTTGCGGAAGACCAAGAGACCCAGTACTTC; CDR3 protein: CASSFAEDQETQYF
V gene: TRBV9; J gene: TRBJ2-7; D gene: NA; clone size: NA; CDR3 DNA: TGTGCCAGCAGCGTAGAAGTTGGAGCGAGGGGACCGGGCGAGCAGTACTTC; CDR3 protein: CASSVEVGARGPGEQYF
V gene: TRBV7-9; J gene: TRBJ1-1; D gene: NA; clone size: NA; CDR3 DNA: TGTGCCAGCAGCTCAGTCCCCGGGACAAAGAACACTGAAGCTTTCTTT; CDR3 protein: CASSSVPGTKNTEAFF
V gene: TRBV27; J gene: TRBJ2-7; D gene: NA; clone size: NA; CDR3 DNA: TGTGCCAGCAGTTTCCGGCGGGGCAGCGAGCAGTACTTC; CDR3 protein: CASSFRRGSEQYF
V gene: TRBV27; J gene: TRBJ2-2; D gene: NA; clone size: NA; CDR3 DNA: TGTGCCAGCCAGGGCGGATTTACCGGGGAGCTGTTTTTT; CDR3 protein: CASQGGFTGELFF
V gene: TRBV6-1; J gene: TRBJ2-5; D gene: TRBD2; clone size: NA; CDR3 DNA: TGTGCCAGCAGCCGCGGACTAGACCCCGAAGAGACCCAGTACTTC; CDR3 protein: CASSRGLDPEETQYF
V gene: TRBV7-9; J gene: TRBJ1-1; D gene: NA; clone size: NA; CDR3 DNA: TGTGCCAGCAGCTTAGAGGGGACCGGTGTAGTTTTCTTT; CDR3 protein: CASSLEGTGVVFF
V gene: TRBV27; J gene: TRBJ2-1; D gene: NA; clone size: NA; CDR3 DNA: TGTGCCAGCACCCCCGGACCCACCAATGAGCAGTTCTTC; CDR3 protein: CASTPGPTNEQFF
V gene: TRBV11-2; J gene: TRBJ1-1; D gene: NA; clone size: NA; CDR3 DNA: TGTGCCAGCAGCTTATGGTCTTCAGCAATGAACACTGAAGCTTTCTTT; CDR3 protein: CASSLWSSAMNTEAFF
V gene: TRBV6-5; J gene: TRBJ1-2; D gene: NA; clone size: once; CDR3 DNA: TGTGCCAGCAGTTGGACGCGCTCGTTTAACTATGGCTACACCTTC; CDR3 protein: CASSWTRSFNYGYTF